This T cell receptor beta chain is from a study of Ad26.COV2.S vaccination and SARS-CoV-2 variants (dated by TCRdb to 2020 to 2022). Background on the whole study: Donors in the vaccine arm were drawn from COV1001, a phase I-IIa trial of Ad26.COV2.S in healthy adults that was multicentre, randomized, double-blind and placebo-controlled. Trial participants were randomized into five groups of five: low-dose or high-dose Ad26.COV2.S given once or twice, or placebo on both occasions. Investigators remained blinded to trial group allocation during experiments and outcome assessment. Ad26.COV2.S was administered intramuscularly at 5 x 10^10 or 1 x 10^11 viral particles, either as a single shot or as two shots given 56 days apart. A total of around 32 samples were included in the TCR-sequenced set, comprising around 19 Ad26.COV2.S vaccine recipients, 5 placebo recipients and 8 SARS-CoV-2 convalescent individuals. Sequencing of the TCRbeta repertoire served to evaluate the specificity and breadth of SARS-CoV-2-reactive T cell receptors following Ad26.COV2.S vaccination.

TCRbeta CDR3 regions were sequenced with the immunoSEQ Assay. After extraction, genomic DNA underwent amplification by bias-controlled multiplex PCR, followed by high-throughput sequencing. On the study's bioinformatics: To quantify the absolute abundance of every unique TCRbeta CDR3 region, sequences were collapsed and filtered. T cell fraction was estimated by normalization of TCRbeta template counts to usable DNA, with usable DNA being measured through amplification of reference genes present in all nucleated cells. Repertoire TCRs were annotated as SARS-CoV-2-specific by exact matching of V gene, CDR3 amino acid sequence and J gene to a known reactive TCR set. MIRA supplied the reference SARS-CoV-2 TCR set, which was filtered for enrichment in COVID-19-positive ImmuneCODE repertoires so that public or cross-reactive TCRs were removed. Using the MIRA antigens, annotated TCRs were further analysed by specific ORF or by position within an ORF. Breadth was defined as annotated unique rearrangements over total unique productive rearrangements; depth was the summed frequency of those rearrangements. Group comparisons of TCR breadth used two-sided Wilcoxon rank-sum tests. TCRdb mirrors the immuneACCESS table, restricted to in-frame sequences. Some clones are absent from its copies; in checked studies, under half trace to an unresolved V gene, and the reason for the others is unknown. V and J calls and clone size follow that table, whereas D and trimming were derived from the DNA. The sample table records 380,000 or so clones; roughly 90% of these occur just once. Of the sample, 6.4% is held by the ten largest clones.

Concerning this clone: The specificity of this receptor is unknown. Qualities for individual bases were not recorded, and no much larger clone is one base off.

The sample's treatment or condition label is to be understood as: 15 to 20 received Ad26.COV2.S at low or high dose, single or two shots; roughly 5 received placebo; per-sample allocation not given. For vaccine and placebo recipients, the sequenced repertoires came from samples collected on day 63 after the first injection. Between 29 July and 7 August 2020, Cohort 1b enrolled around 25 adults aged 18-55 years at one site in Boston, USA. Ad26.COV2.S consisted of a replication-incompetent adenovirus type 26 vector by which a prefusion-stabilized SARS-CoV-2 spike protein from the original Wuhan strain was expressed. Trimming costs V 6 bases and J 5 bases, and their ends lie 15 bases apart. CDR3 length: 14 amino acids, cysteine to phenylalanine. CDR3 DNA is the only sequence kept; it has 42 bases, read in frame from the first base. CDR1 KGHSH and CDR2 LQKENI are derived from the germline V gene. Paper-wide results and their limitations: Compared with placebo recipients, Ad26.COV2.S recipients showed higher spike-specific TCR breadth (P = 0.0014). After vaccination, substantial breadth of spike-specific CD8+ and CD4+ T cell responses was reported. According to the authors, total T cell responses may have been underestimated by the TCR breadth and depth analyses. Non-spike TCR breadth was comparable between vaccine and placebo recipients, consistent with the vaccine containing only spike. Comparing responses between vaccine doses or regimens was not something the study was powered to do.

The V and J genes are TRBV18 and TRBJ2-3, with no confident D gene call. The sample here was peripheral blood, taken in a trial of Ad26.COV2.S vaccine versus placebo. The TCR originated in a person aged 18-65 years who received the Ad26.COV2.S COVID-19 vaccine or a placebo. The CDR3 protein is CASSSNPGQDTQYF. The nucleotide sequence is given as TGTGCCAGCTCTTCGAACCCCGGGCAAGATACGCAGTATTTT.